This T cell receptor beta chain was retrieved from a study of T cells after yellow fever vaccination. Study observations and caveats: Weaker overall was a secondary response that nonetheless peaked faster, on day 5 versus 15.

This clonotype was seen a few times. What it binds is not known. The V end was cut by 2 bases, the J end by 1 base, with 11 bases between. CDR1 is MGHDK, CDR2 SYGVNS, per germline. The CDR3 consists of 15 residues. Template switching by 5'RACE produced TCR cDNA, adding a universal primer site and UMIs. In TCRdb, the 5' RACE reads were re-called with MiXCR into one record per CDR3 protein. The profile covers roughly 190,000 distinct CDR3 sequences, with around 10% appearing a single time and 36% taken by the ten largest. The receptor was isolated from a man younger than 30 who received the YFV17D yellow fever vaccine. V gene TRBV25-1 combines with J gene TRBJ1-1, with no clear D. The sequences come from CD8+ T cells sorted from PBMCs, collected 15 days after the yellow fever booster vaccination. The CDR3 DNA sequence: TGTGCCAGCAGTGAACATGGGGTCCCGAACACTGAAGCTTTCTTT. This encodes CASSEHGVPNTEAFF. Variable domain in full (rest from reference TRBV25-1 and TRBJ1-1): EADIYQTPRYLVIGTGKKITLECSQTMGHDKMYWYQQDPGMELHLIHYSYGVNSTEKGDLSSESTVSRIRTEHFPLTLESARPSHTSQYLCASSEHGVPNTEAFFGQGTRLTVV.